This T cell receptor (beta chain) derives from a study of shared clonotypes between healthy human individuals. Study-wide background: The composition of the donors was a couple of women and three men aged 18 to 49.

The assay was immunoSEQ multiplex PCR, and TCRdb's table has in-frame clones only and misses some. The sample lists 400,000 to 600,000 clones, 70% to 80% occurring once. V lost 4 bases and J lost 5; bases outside the gene matches: 10. Germline V gene data show CDR1 as GTSNPN and CDR2 as SVGIG (reference sequence). This CDR3 has 16 amino acids. Tens of millions of PBMCs were counted before genomic DNA extraction. In this sample, this clone turned up a few times. Material for sequencing was PBMCs. The source is a woman aged 40 to 55 in good health. Some clones in this sample may be carry-over from other donors' samples. The chain recombines TRBV30 with TRBJ2-2, with 10 bases fitting TRBD2. This chain's CDR3 is CAWITSGTPGTGELFF. The CDR3 region has the DNA TGTGCCTGGATAACTAGCGGGACCCCGGGAACCGGGGAGCTGTTTTTT.